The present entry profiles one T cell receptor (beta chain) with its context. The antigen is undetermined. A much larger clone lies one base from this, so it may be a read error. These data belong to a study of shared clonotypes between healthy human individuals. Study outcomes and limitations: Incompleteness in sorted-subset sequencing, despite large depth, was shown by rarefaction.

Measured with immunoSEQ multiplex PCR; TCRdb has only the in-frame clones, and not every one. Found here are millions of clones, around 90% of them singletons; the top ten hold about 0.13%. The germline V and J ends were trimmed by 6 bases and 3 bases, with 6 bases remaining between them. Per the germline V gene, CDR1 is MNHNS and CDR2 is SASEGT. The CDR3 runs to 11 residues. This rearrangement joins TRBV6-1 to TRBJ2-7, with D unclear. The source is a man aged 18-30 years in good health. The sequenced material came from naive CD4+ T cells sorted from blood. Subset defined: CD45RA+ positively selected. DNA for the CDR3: TGTGCCAGCAGCTCCGTCTACGAGCAGTACTTC. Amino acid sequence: CASSSVYEQYF.